The next 2 T cell receptor beta chains were all read from a single sample in a study of neurological immune-mediated disorders. A single record per CDR3 protein comes from TCRdb applying MiXCR to the 5' RACE reads. In the table there are 39,000 or so distinct CDR3 sequences, about 4.4% of which are singletons. Material: CD4+ T cells from blood. These receptors all stem from a man aged 18 to 30 in good health.

This clonotype was recorded at least ten times. J is TRBJ1-6 and V is TRBV5-1; D is possibly TRBD1 (5 bases). Looked up from germline, CDR1 is SGHRS and CDR2 is YFSETQ. CDR3 length: 14 amino acids. With 0 bases removed from V and 8 bases from J, the gap between germline ends came to 9 bases. The CDR3 loop is CASSLGQLYSPLHF. CDR3 coding DNA: TGCGCCAGCAGCTTGGGACAGCTGTATTCACCCCTCCACTTT.

A single count supports this clonotype. The DNA of the CDR3 is TGTGCCAGCTCCCCGGGACAGCTGTACAATGAGCAGTTCTTC. This encodes CASSPGQLYNEQFF. The chain uses TRBV18 and TRBJ2-1, with TRBD1 identical over 7 bases. This CDR3 spans 14 amino acids. Germline lookup yields CDR1 KGHSH and CDR2 LQKENI. The V and J ends lost 6 bases and 4 bases, in that order; junction bases with no gene match: 6.